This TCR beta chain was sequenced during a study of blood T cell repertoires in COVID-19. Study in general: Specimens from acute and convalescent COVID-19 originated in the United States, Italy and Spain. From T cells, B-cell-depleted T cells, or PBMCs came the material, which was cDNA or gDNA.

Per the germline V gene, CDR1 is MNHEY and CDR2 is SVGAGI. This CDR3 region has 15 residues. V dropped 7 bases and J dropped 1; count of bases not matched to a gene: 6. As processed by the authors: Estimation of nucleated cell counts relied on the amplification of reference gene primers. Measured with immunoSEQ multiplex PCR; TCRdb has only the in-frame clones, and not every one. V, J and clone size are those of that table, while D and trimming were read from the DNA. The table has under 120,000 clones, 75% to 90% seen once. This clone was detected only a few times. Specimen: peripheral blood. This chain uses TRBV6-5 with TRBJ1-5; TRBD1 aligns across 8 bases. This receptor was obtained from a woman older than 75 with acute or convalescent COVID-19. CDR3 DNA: TGTGCCAGCATTGGACAGGGATGGAGCAATCAGCCCCAGCATTTT. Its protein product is CASIGQGWSNQPQHF.